This T cell receptor beta chain was observed in a study of blood T cell repertoires in COVID-19 (dated by TCRdb to between 2020 and 2021). About the full investigation: Samples covering the acute and convalescent phases of COVID-19 were provided by collaborators in the United States, Italy and Spain. The material from the prospective study consisted of cDNA or gDNA derived from T cells, B-cell-depleted T cells, or PBMCs. Subjects who had been exposed to COVID-19, were actively infected with it, or had recovered from it provided the deeply sampled blood TCRbeta repertoires that made up the dataset. The repertoires were made available in a free public database intended to serve as a resource for research on the immune response to SARS-CoV-2. A de-identified subject ID, COVID-19 status, age in years and sex were almost always included in the sample metadata. The samples were drawn from the first 160 participants of the ongoing ImmuneRACE study and from over 950 subjects provided by 6 global collaborators. Where available, HLA class I and class II types were taken from metadata supplied by the sample provider and were not determined by assay-based typing.

With regard to this clone: The clone's antigen remains unknown. The input lacks base qualities; no much larger clone sits a single base away.

TCRbeta CDR3 regions were amplified from genomic DNA using the immunoSEQ Assay, a bias-controlled multiplex PCR. Processing in the source paper ran as follows. The number of nucleated cells in each sample was estimated by amplification of reference gene primers within the assay. To quantify the absolute abundance of each unique TCRbeta CDR3 rearrangement, sequence reads were collapsed and filtered. Productive Simpson clonality was computed per sample as the square root of Simpson's diversity index over productive rearrangements. Held by TCRdb, this immuneACCESS table contains in-frame sequences only and omits some clones. Under half of the omission traces to an unresolved V gene where checked; the cause of the rest is unknown. V and J calls and clone size are those listed in that table; D and trimming were worked out from the DNA. Across this sample there are about 310,000 clones, with roughly 89% seen only once. The top ten clones comprise approximately 5.5% of the sample.

Participants in the prospective study were aged about 18 to 95 years, lived in 24 United States geographic areas, and enrolled through a virtual design. To assign participants to cohorts, the prospective study relied on clinical history that participants themselves reported in a screening survey and a study questionnaire. ImmuneRACE Cohort 3 recovered participants were defined by two consecutive negative NP/OP PCR tests, healthcare professional clearance, or symptom resolution. In the prospective study, whole blood, serum and a nasopharyngeal or oropharyngeal swab were collected from each participant by mobile phlebotomists. Additional blood draws and questionnaires over an approximately two-month period could optionally be provided by prospective study participants. Prospective study blood samples were shipped either frozen or at room temperature before DNA extraction. The research as a whole found: The quantity of clinical and demographic metadata differed by source and by participant and was supplied without curation.

Including cysteine and phenylalanine, the CDR3 has 14 amino acids. Only the CDR3 portion is preserved as DNA: 42 bases, with reading frame beginning at the first base. The junction shows trimming of 1 base on V and 4 bases on J, plus 10 bases between the germline ends. CDR1 and CDR2 are drawn from the germline V gene: LGHNA, YNFKEQ. The chain joins TRBV4-2 to TRBJ1-1, with no D gene named confidently. This TCR was recovered from a man between 60 and 75 years old who had recovered from COVID-19. The sequenced sample consisted of PBMCs or T cells enriched from blood (not recorded which). The CDR3 region reads CASSQGQVGTEAFF. The DNA is TGTGCCAGCAGCCAAGGGCAGGTAGGCACTGAAGCTTTCTTT.